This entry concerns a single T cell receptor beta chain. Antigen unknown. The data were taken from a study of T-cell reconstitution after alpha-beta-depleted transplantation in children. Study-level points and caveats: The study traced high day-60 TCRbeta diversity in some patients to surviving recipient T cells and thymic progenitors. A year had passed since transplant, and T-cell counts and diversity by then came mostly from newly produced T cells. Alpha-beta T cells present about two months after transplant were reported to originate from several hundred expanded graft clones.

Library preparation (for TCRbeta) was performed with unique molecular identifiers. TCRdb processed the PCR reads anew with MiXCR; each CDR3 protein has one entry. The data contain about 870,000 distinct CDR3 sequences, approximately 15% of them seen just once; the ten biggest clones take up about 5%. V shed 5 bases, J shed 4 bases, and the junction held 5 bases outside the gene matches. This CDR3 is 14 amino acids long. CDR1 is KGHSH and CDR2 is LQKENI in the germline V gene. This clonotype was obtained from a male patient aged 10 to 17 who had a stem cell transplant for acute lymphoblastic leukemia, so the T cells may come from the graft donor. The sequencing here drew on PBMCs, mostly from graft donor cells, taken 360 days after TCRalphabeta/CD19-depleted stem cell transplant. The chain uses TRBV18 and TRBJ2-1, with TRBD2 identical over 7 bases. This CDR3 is CASSAAGVYNEQFF. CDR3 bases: TGTGCCAGCTCAGCGGCGGGAGTATACAATGAGCAGTTCTTC.